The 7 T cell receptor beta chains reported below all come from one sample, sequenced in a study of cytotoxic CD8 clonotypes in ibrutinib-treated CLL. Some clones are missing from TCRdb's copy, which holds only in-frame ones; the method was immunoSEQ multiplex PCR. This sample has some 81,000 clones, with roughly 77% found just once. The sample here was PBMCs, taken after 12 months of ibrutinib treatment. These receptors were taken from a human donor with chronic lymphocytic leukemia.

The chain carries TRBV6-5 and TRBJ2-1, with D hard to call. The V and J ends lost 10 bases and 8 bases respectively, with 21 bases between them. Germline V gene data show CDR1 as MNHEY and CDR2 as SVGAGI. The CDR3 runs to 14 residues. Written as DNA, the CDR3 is TGTGCCACACGGTCGTCCCCCGCGATTGATGAGCAGTTCTTC. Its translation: CATRSSPAIDEQFF.

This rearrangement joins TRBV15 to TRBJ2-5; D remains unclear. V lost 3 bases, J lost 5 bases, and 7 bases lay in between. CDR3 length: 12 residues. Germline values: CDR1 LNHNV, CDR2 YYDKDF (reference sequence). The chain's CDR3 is CATSSQWETQYF. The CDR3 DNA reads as TGTGCCACCAGCAGCCAGTGGGAGACCCAGTACTTC.

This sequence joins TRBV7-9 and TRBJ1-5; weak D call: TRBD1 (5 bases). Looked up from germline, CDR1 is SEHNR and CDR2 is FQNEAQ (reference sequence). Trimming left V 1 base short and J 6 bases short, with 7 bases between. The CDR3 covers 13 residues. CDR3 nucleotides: TGTGCCAGCAGCTTAGGGGGGTTTCAGCCCCAGCATTTT. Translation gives CASSLGGFQPQHF. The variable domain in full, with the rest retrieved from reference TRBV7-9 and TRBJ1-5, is DTGVSQNPRHKITKRGQNVTFRCDPISEHNRLYWYRQTLGQGPEFLTYFQNEAQLEKSRLLSDRFSAERPKGSFSTLEIQRTEQGDSAMYLCASSLGGFQPQHFGDGTRLSIL.

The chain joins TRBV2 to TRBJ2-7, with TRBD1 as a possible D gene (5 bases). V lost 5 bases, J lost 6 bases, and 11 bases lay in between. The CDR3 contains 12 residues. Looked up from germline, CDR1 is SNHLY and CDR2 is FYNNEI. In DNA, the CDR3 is TGTGCCAGCAGTTGGTGGGGCGGCGAGCAGTACTTC. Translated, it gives CASSWWGGEQYF.

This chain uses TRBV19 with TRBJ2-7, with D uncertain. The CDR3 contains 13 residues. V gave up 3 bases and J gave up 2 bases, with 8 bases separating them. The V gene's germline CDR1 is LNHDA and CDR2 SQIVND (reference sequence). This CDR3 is CASSIAAAYEQYF. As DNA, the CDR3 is TGTGCCAGTAGTATTGCCGCGGCCTACGAGCAGTACTTC.

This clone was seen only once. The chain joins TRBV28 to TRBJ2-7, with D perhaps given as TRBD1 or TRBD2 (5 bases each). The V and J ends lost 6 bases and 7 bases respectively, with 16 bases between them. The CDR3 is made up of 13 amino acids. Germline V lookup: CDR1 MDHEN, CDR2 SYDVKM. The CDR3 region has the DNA TGTGCCAGCAGCCCATTGGGGGTGGGGGAGCAGTACTTC. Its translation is CASSPLGVGEQYF.

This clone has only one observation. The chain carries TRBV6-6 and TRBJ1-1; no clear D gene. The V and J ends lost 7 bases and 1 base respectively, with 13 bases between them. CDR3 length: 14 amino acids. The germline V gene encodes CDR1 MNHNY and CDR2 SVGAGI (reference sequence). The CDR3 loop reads CASTPLRGNTEAFF. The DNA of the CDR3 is TGTGCCAGCACCCCACTCCGGGGGAACACTGAAGCTTTCTTT.